These 9 T cell receptor beta chains originate from one sample sequenced in a study of cytomegalovirus exposure and HLA in healthy donors. Researchers ran the PCR with 60 Vbeta and 13 Jbeta primers. Clones were sequenced by immunoSEQ multiplex PCR, and TCRdb holds only the in-frame ones, with some missing. The sample lists some 130,000 clones, approximately 77% seen once, with 0.75% to 0.95% in the top ten. Sequenced input: PBMCs. The source of these receptors is a woman in her fifties or sixties in good health and CMV-seronegative.

The rearrangement links TRBV5-1 to TRBJ2-6; D gene unclear. Germline V gene sequence: CDR1 SGHRS, CDR2 YFSETQ. Deletions cut 0 bases from V and 2 bases from J, with 6 bases between. CDR3 length: 15 amino acids. The CDR3 loop is CASSLDTTGANVLTF. In nucleotides, the CDR3 is TGCGCCAGCAGCTTGGACACCACTGGGGCCAACGTCCTGACTTTC.

The chain couples TRBV10-3 to TRBJ1-1; 9 positions match TRBD1. Germline CDR1 is ENHRY and CDR2 is SYGVKD. With 6 bases clipped from V and 5 bases from J, the junction kept 10 bases outside the gene matches. The CDR3 covers 15 residues. CDR3: CAIRAGTGLRTEAFF. The CDR3 region has the DNA TGTGCCATCAGAGCCGGGACAGGGTTGAGGACTGAAGCTTTCTTT.

About this clone: The junction differs from germline at one of its ends, possibly a read error. The chain joins TRBV10-3 to TRBJ2-1; D perhaps matches TRBD2 (8 bases). This CDR3 is 16 amino acids long. Germline V lookup: CDR1 ENHRY, CDR2 SYGVKD. CDR3 sequence reads: CAISEGVAGQYNEKFF. The CDR3, as DNA: TGTGCCATCAGTGAGGGGGTAGCGGGACAGTACAATGAGAAGTTCTTC.

The gene calls are TRBV19 and TRBJ1-3, with TRBD1 matching over 8 bases. The CDR3 runs 16 residues. With 5 bases clipped from V and 4 bases from J, the junction kept 10 bases outside the gene matches. Looked up from germline, CDR1 is LNHDA and CDR2 is SQIVND (reference sequence). CDR3 residues: CASSQRQGSRGNTIYF. Here the CDR3 DNA reads TGTGCCAGTAGTCAGCGACAGGGGTCGAGAGGAAACACCATATATTTT.

The chain couples TRBV10-3 to TRBJ1-1; perhaps TRBD1 as D (5 bases). CDR3 length equals 12 residues. The germline V gene encodes CDR1 ENHRY and CDR2 SYGVKD. Trimming left V 7 bases short and J 4 bases short, with 10 bases between. This CDR3 reads CAITQGGTEAFF. The CDR3 nucleotides are TGTGCCATCACCCAGGGAGGCACTGAAGCTTTCTTT.

V usage is TRBV7-8 and J usage is TRBJ2-1; D remains unclear. The CDR3 has 14 amino acids. Trimming left V 5 bases short and J 5 bases short, with 13 bases between. Germline values: CDR1 SGHVS, CDR2 FQNEAQ. CDR3 region: CASSRLGVHNEQFF. CDR3 nucleotide sequence: TGTGCCAGCAGCCGCTTAGGAGTCCACAATGAGCAGTTCTTC. The full variable domain, rest sourced from reference TRBV7-8 and TRBJ2-1, is GAGVSQSPRYKVAKRGQDVALRCDPISGHVSLFWYQQALGQGPEFLTYFQNEAQLDKSGLPSDRFFAERPEGSVSTLKIQRTQQEDSAVYLCASSRLGVHNEQFFGPGTRLTVL.

CDR3 nucleotides: TGTGCCAGCAGTCAACAGGGGCCACACTCTGGAAACACCATATATTTT. Its protein product is CASSQQGPHSGNTIYF. The rearrangement joins TRBV28 to TRBJ1-3, with 7 bases identical to TRBD1. The junction had 7 bases not matched to a gene; V was cut back by 5 bases and J by 0 bases. CDR3 length equals 16 residues. Germline assignment: CDR1 MDHEN and CDR2 SYDVKM.

V and J are TRBV9 and TRBJ2-1, with TRBD1 identical over 10 bases. Germline lookup yields CDR1 SGDLS and CDR2 YYNGEE. This CDR3 region has 15 residues. V shed 3 bases, J shed 7 bases, and the junction held 7 bases outside the gene matches. The CDR3 DNA follows: TGTGCCAGCAGCGAAGTGACAGGGGGCAAGAATGAGCAGTTCTTC. Amino acids: CASSEVTGGKNEQFF.

The J gene is TRBJ2-7, the V gene TRBV27; 13 bases align to TRBD2. CDR1 and CDR2 (germline): MNHEY, SMNVEV (reference sequence). This CDR3 has 18 amino acids. Losses at the gene ends were 1 base for V and 3 bases for J; bases not matched to a gene: 9. CDR3 amino acids: CASSLLARRTSGSYEQYF. DNA of the CDR3: TGTGCCAGCAGTTTATTGGCGAGGAGGACTAGCGGGAGCTACGAGCAGTACTTC.